A selection of T cell receptor beta chains follows, all from one sample in a study of T cells of healthy individuals. TCRdb reanalysed the 5' RACE reads using MiXCR and keeps one entry per CDR3 protein. This sample yields about 57,000 distinct CDR3 sequences, of which around 16% are seen a single time; about 4.7% belongs to the top ten. The receptor source for this set is a human donor in good health. Both conserved end residues are part of each CDR3. The D gene is left open where the match is weak. Size is stated for part of the rows, as once, few or many counts, or as a class when the clone is expanded.

TRBV7-9	TRBD2	-	TRBJ2-7	CASRLAGGRGDEQYF	TGTGCCAGCAGACTAGCGGGAGGCCGGGGTGACGAGCAGTACTTC
TRBV18	-	many	TRBJ2-3	CASSPPSGRRDTQYF	TGTGCCAGCTCACCACCGAGCGGTCGGAGAGATACGCAGTATTTT
TRBV7-9	-	-	TRBJ2-5	CASSFNGAVQETQYF	TGTGCCAGCAGCTTTAACGGGGCTGTACAAGAGACCCAGTACTTC
TRBV7-9	-	many	TRBJ1-1	CASSLTVNTEAFF	TGTGCCAGCAGCTTAACCGTGAACACTGAAGCTTTCTTT
TRBV5-1	-	-	TRBJ2-3	CASSLTLEATDTQYF	TGCGCCAGCAGCTTGACACTAGAGGCCACAGATACGCAGTATTTT
TRBV25-1	-	many	TRBJ2-1	CASSGGQLAYNEQFF	TGTGCCAGCAGTGGAGGCCAGTTAGCCTACAATGAGCAGTTCTTC
TRBV7-2	-	-	TRBJ1-2	CASSPRQVDGYTF	TGTGCCAGCAGCCCTCGACAGGTGGATGGCTACACCTTC
TRBV5-1	TRBD2	few	TRBJ2-1	CASSLAGGPNNEQFF	TGCGCCAGCAGCTTAGCGGGGGGGCCGAACAATGAGCAGTTCTTC
TRBV4-3	TRBD1	-	TRBJ1-2	CASSQDRPTGGRSYGYTF	TGCGCCAGCAGCCAAGATCGGCCGACAGGGGGCCGCAGCTATGGCTACACCTTC
TRBV7-2	-	few	TRBJ2-2	CASSLSSWRRNTGELFF	TGTGCCAGCAGCTTAAGTTCCTGGCGGAGGAACACCGGGGAGCTGTTTTTT
TRBV6-1	-	few	TRBJ2-6	CASRGITGVPPSGANVLTF	TGTGCCAGCCGGGGGATCACAGGGGTGCCGCCGTCTGGGGCCAACGTCCTGACTTTC
TRBV5-5	-	few	TRBJ2-6	CASSSSTGVLTF	TGTGCCAGCAGCTCCTCAACGGGCGTCCTGACTTTC
TRBV20-1	-	few	TRBJ2-7	CSAPKFSGEGSYEQYF	TGCAGTGCTCCGAAGTTTTCAGGGGAGGGTTCCTACGAGCAGTACTTC
TRBV4-3	-	many	TRBJ2-3	CASSQAWSRRDTQYF	TGCGCCAGCAGCCAAGCGTGGTCGAGGAGAGATACGCAGTATTTT
TRBV10-3	-	-	TRBJ2-7	CAISEGRASYEQYF	TGTGCCATCAGTGAGGGGCGGGCCTCCTACGAGCAGTACTTC
TRBV10-3	-	-	TRBJ2-7	CAISGTVSDEQYF	TGTGCCATCAGTGGAACCGTCAGCGACGAGCAGTACTTC